These 24 T cell receptor beta chains share one sample of origin, sequenced in a study of human T cells and chemical hapten exposure. Specified time point: pre-sensitization, week 0. The treatment: therapeutic diphenylcyclopropenone sensitization with weekly scalp DPC. Each CDR3 protein is one row after TCRdb ran MiXCR on the RACE reads. Of more than 250,000 distinct CDR3 sequences in the sample, over 7.5% were seen once. The sample consisted of whole blood, taken in connection with sensitization to the hapten diphenylcyclopropenone (DPC). These receptors all stem from a man aged 18 to 35 with alopecia areata. Some clones in this sample may be carry-over from other donors' samples.

There are a few counts of this clonotype. CDR3 sequence: CASSSNRGRIYSPLHF. DNA of the CDR3: TGTGCCAGCAGCTCGAACAGGGGGCGCATCTATTCACCCCTCCACTTT. J is TRBJ1-6 and V is TRBV4-2; 9 nucleotides line up with TRBD1. Germline assignment: CDR1 LGHNA and CDR2 YNFKEQ. The CDR3 has 16 amino acids. V shed 5 bases, J shed 8 bases, and the junction held 10 bases outside the gene matches.

This clonotype was seen repeatedly, ten times or more. The V and J genes are TRBV28 and TRBJ1-1; tentative D call: TRBD1 (5 bases). CDR3 size: 13 residues. CDR1 and CDR2 (germline): MDHEN, SYDVKM. V was trimmed by 7 bases and J by 12 bases, leaving 21 bases between them. CDR3 sequence (DNA): TGTGCCAGCACCCCTGACAGCCGTATGAAAACTTTCTTT. Protein sequence: CASTPDSRMKTFF.

This clonotype occurred a few times. The chain joins TRBV7-2 to TRBJ2-1; 9 nucleotides line up with TRBD2. J was trimmed by 9 bases and V by 1 base; bases with no gene match: 7. CDR1 SGHTA and CDR2 FQGNSA come from the germline V gene. The CDR3 covers 15 residues. The CDR3 region has the DNA TGTGCCAGCAGCTTAGACAGCGGGGGGTCCGGTGAGCAGTTCTTC. It specifies CASSLDSGGSGEQFF.

This clonotype was counted only a few times. The rearrangement uses TRBV6-2 or TRBV6-3 and TRBJ1-2; 8 nucleotides line up with TRBD1. Germline lookup yields CDR1 MNHEY and CDR2 SVGEGT. J gave up 7 bases and V 6 bases, and 4 bases lay outside the gene matches. The CDR3 runs 12 residues. For the CDR3, the DNA is TGTGCCAGCAGATGGGACAGGACTGGCTACACCTTC. Protein product: CASRWDRTGYTF.

In this sample, this clonotype turned up many times. This chain uses TRBV4-3 with TRBJ1-4; 9 bases match TRBD1. This CDR3 is built from 17 residues. Germline assignment: CDR1 LGHNA and CDR2 YSLEER. V was clipped by 0 bases and J by 7 bases; unmatched bases: 9. The CDR3 region has the DNA TGCGCCAGCAGCCAAGAGGCGTTTGGGACAGGGCTTGAAAAACTGTTTTTT. Protein sequence: CASSQEAFGTGLEKLFF.

The chain carries TRBV11-2 and TRBJ2-2, with TRBD1 identical over 7 bases. CDR3 length: 15 residues. V dropped 1 base and J dropped 5; count of bases not matched to a gene: 4. Germline values: CDR1 SGHAT, CDR2 FQNNGV. In DNA form, the CDR3 reads TGTGCCAGCAGCTTAGGGACAGGTTTGACCGGGGAGCTGTTTTTT. Protein sequence: CASSLGTGLTGELFF.

The genes are TRBV7-3 and TRBJ1-1; no clear D gene. Per the germline V gene, CDR1 is SGHTA and CDR2 is FQGTGA. This CDR3 region has 16 residues. V was pared by 5 bases and J by 1 base, with 17 bases between. The CDR3 region is CASSPIVHSPNTEAFF. CDR3 bases: TGTGCCAGCAGCCCCATAGTGCACAGCCCGAACACTGAAGCTTTCTTT.

The sample holds one count of this clonotype. The chain employs TRBV7-9 and TRBJ2-1; weak D call: TRBD1 (6 bases). The CDR3 consists of 15 residues. Trimming took off 2 bases at V and 0 bases at J, with 8 bases between the two ends. The germline CDR1 and CDR2 sequences are SEHNR and FQNEAQ (reference sequence). The CDR3 DNA reads TGTGCCAGCAGCTTAAGGGGGATCTCCTACAATGAGCAGTTCTTC. Protein: CASSLRGISYNEQFF.

The chain couples TRBV7-2 to TRBJ1-5, with D unclear. V gave up 3 bases and J gave up 0 bases, with 6 bases separating them. The V gene's germline CDR1 is SGHTA and CDR2 FQGNSA. The CDR3 spans 14 residues. CDR3 bases: TGTGCCAGCAGCTTGGACCTTAGCAATCAGCCCCAGCATTTT. The encoded protein is CASSLDLSNQPQHF.

For the CDR3, the DNA is TGCGCCAGCAGCCCCGGACAGACAAGTAACACTGAAGCTTTCTTT. Protein product: CASSPGQTSNTEAFF. The chain uses TRBV5-1 and TRBJ1-1, with a possible D match to TRBD1 (6 bases). The CDR3 is made up of 15 amino acids. V was cut by 4 bases and J by 2 bases, with 15 bases left in between. Germline CDR1 is SGHRS and CDR2 is YFSETQ.

In this sample, this clonotype turned up a few times. The V call is TRBV7-2, the J call TRBJ1-4; 9 bases fit TRBD1. Germline V gene sequence: CDR1 SGHTA, CDR2 FQGNSA. The V segment lost 5 bases and the J segment 4 bases; nucleotides outside the gene matches: 5. CDR3 length: 15 amino acids. The CDR3 loop is CASSQDRGYNEKLFF. As DNA, the CDR3 is TGTGCCAGCAGCCAGGACAGGGGATATAATGAAAAACTGTTTTTT.

The CDR3 DNA reads TGTGCCAGCAGTGACAGGGGGATAAGCAATCAGCCCCAGCATTTT. Residues: CASSDRGISNQPQHF. This rearrangement joins TRBV2 to TRBJ1-5, with TRBD1 identical over 7 bases. CDR3 length: 15 amino acids. Trimming at V came to 3 bases and at J to 1 base, leaving 3 bases not matched to a gene. CDR1 and CDR2 (germline): SNHLY, FYNNEI.

The genes are TRBV7-9 and TRBJ1-2; D ambiguous. This CDR3 has 14 amino acids. V was shortened by 3 bases and J by 0 bases, with 8 bases between the two germline ends. Germline CDR1 and CDR2: SEHNR and FQNEAQ (reference sequence). CDR3 region: CASSFTQANYGYTF. DNA of the CDR3: TGTGCCAGCAGCTTTACACAAGCTAACTATGGCTACACCTTC.

The rearrangement links TRBV2 to TRBJ2-5, with 12 bases that match TRBD1. This CDR3 region has 15 residues. V was clipped by 7 bases and J by 5 bases; unmatched bases: 8. CDR1 and CDR2 from the germline V gene are SNHLY and FYNNEI. For the CDR3, the DNA is TGTGCCAGCAACGCGGGACAGGGGGCTTGGGAGACCCAGTACTTC. The encoded protein is CASNAGQGAWETQYF.

This clonotype turned up a few times. This sequence joins TRBV6-1 and TRBJ2-7; D call uncertain. This CDR3 is built from 13 residues. Trimming shortened V by 1 base and J by 3 bases, and 7 bases separated the two germline ends. Looked up from germline, CDR1 is MNHNS and CDR2 is SASEGT. The CDR3 loop reads CASSEVYYYEQYF. CDR3 coding DNA: TGTGCCAGCAGTGAAGTATACTACTACGAGCAGTACTTC.

This clonotype was seen at least ten times. This chain links TRBV12-3 or TRBV12-4 with TRBJ2-6; D gene unclear. Between the trimmed V and J ends, which lost 5 bases and 2 bases, there was a span of 10 bases. The CDR3 is 15 residues long. CDR3: CASSLPRAGANVLTF. CDR3 nucleotides: TGTGCCAGCAGTCTCCCACGGGCTGGGGCCAACGTCCTGACTTTC.

This clonotype has ten or more counts. The chain uses TRBV7-2 and TRBJ2-5; D gene uncertain. The V and J ends lost 2 bases and 1 base respectively, with 11 bases between them. CDR3 size: 15 residues. Germline CDR1 is SGHTA and CDR2 is FQGNSA. The CDR3 DNA reads TGTGCCAGCAGCTTAAACGGAGAATCCCAAGAGACCCAGTACTTC. Protein sequence: CASSLNGESQETQYF.

The sample holds many counts of this clonotype. CDR3: CSARDEAGNTEAFF. DNA for the CDR3: TGCAGTGCTAGAGATGAGGCAGGGAACACTGAAGCTTTCTTT. The V call is TRBV20-1, the J call TRBJ1-1, with D hard to call. This CDR3 comprises 14 residues. Per germline, CDR1 DFQATT and CDR2 SNEGSKA (reference sequence). V was shortened by 0 bases and J by 1 base, with 9 bases between the two germline ends.

The rearrangement joins TRBV6-2 or TRBV6-3 to TRBJ2-1, with 12 bases matching TRBD2. This CDR3 region has 18 residues. Germline values: CDR1 MNHEY, CDR2 SVGEGT. J was trimmed by 8 bases and V by 2 bases; bases with no gene match: 13. The CDR3 is CASSYGLAGGPFSDEQFF. The CDR3 DNA is TGTGCCAGCAGTTACGGCCTAGCGGGGGGGCCCTTTAGCGATGAGCAGTTCTTC.

V is TRBV6-2 or TRBV6-3 and J is TRBJ2-7, with 7 bases that match TRBD1. CDR3 length: 13 residues. Germline-derived CDR1 and CDR2 are MNHEY and SVGEGT. V lost 5 bases to trimming and J lost 2 bases; unmatched junction nucleotides: 3. In nucleotides, the CDR3 is TGTGCCAGCAGTCCGACAGGGACCTACGAGCAGTACTTC. Protein: CASSPTGTYEQYF.

The V and J genes are TRBV9 and TRBJ2-1, with 7 positions matching TRBD1. After removal of 3 bases from V and 4 bases from J, the junction contained 7 bases not matched to a gene. The CDR3 extends over 15 amino acids. CDR1 and CDR2 (germline): SGDLS, YYNGEE. This CDR3 is CASSGQGVEYNEQFF. The CDR3 DNA reads as TGTGCCAGCAGCGGACAGGGTGTGGAGTACAATGAGCAGTTCTTC.

This clonotype was counted between two and nine times. V gene TRBV6-2 or TRBV6-3 combines with J gene TRBJ1-2, with D unresolved. Germline V gives CDR1 MNHEY, CDR2 SVGEGT. The CDR3 is 13 amino acids. V was pared by 0 bases and J by 8 bases, with 10 bases between. CDR3 bases: TGTGCCAGCAGTTACTCCCGCCCGGGGGGCTACACCTTC. Residues: CASSYSRPGGYTF.

This clonotype was observed a handful of times. This chain joins TRBV5-1 and TRBJ2-6; D is undetermined. In germline, CDR1 is SGHRS, CDR2 YFSETQ. Trimming removed 6 bases from V and 2 bases from J, with 15 bases in between. The CDR3 length is 16 residues. The CDR3 loop is CASTRAQDTGANVLTF. The CDR3 DNA follows: TGCGCCAGCACACGCGCCCAGGATACTGGGGCCAACGTCCTGACTTTC.

A few counts support this clonotype. This chain joins TRBV28 and TRBJ2-3, with 12 bases that match TRBD2. Germline CDR1 MDHEN, CDR2 SYDVKM. The V and J ends lost 8 bases and 13 bases, in that order; junction bases with no gene match: 19. This CDR3 comprises 16 residues. In DNA, the CDR3 is TGTGCCAGCTCGACAGGGGTTTGGACTAGCGGGGCCCTAGAGTATTTT. It translates to CASSTGVWTSGALEYF. The whole variable domain, filled in from reference TRBV28 and TRBJ2-3, reads DVKVTQSSRYLVKRTGEKVFLECVQDMDHENMFWYRQDPGLGLRLIYFSYDVKMKEKGDIPEGYSVSREKKERFSLILESASTNQTSMYLCASSTGVWTSGALEYFGPGTRLTVL.